Listed here are 6 T cell receptor beta chains from one sample, sequenced in a study of molecular identifiers for immune sequencing clone quantification. TCRdb reprocessed the PCR reads with MiXCR, giving one entry per CDR3 protein. This sample has roughly 320,000 distinct CDR3 sequences, with about a quarter found just once. Sequencing was carried out using naive CD8+ T cells from blood, with Jurkat cell RNA spiked in. Subset of the sample: FACS-sorted CD8+CD4-CCR7+CD45RA+ naive T cells. All receptors come from a human donor in good health. Some libraries in this study had Jurkat cell RNA spiked in.

The V call is TRBV9, the J call TRBJ2-7; maybe TRBD2 (6 bases). CDR3 length: 14 amino acids. The V gene lost 3 bases and the J gene lost 3 bases, with 13 bases spanning the gap. The V gene's germline CDR1 is SGDLS and CDR2 YYNGEE. CDR3 sequence (DNA): TGTGCCAGCAGCGCCAGGGACGGGGGCTACGAGCAGTACTTC. As protein: CASSARDGGYEQYF.

This clonotype was recorded many times. The chain is built from TRBV7-9 and TRBJ2-1, with TRBD2 as a possible D gene (6 bases). Germline V gives CDR1 SEHNR, CDR2 FQNEAQ (reference sequence). The CDR3 length is 17 residues. Trimming cost V 5 bases and J 4 bases, with 21 bases left between them. The CDR3 spells CASSHTVGGEEYNEQFF. Written as DNA, the CDR3 is TGTGCCAGCAGCCACACGGTTGGCGGGGAGGAGTACAATGAGCAGTTCTTC.

This clonotype appeared many times. The V gene is TRBV5-5, the J gene TRBJ1-5; TRBD1 agrees at 7 bases. This CDR3 region has 17 residues. Trimming removed 4 bases from V and 2 bases from J; junction bases left unmatched: 12. Looked up from germline, CDR1 is SGHKS and CDR2 is YYEKEE (reference sequence). The CDR3 sequence is CASSHSSDRVGNQPQHF. The CDR3 DNA is TGTGCCAGCAGCCATTCAAGCGACAGGGTGGGCAATCAGCCCCAGCATTTT.

CDR3 DNA sequence: TGTGCCAGCAGTCCCTCGGCGGTCATCGAGAGGTTAAACTATGGCTACACCTTC. It codes for CASSPSAVIERLNYGYTF. This chain connects TRBV27 to TRBJ1-2; D is ambiguous. CDR3 length: 18 amino acids. Looked up from germline, CDR1 is MNHEY and CDR2 is SMNVEV (reference sequence). The ends were cut back, 5 bases at V and 2 bases at J, with 24 bases in the middle.

In its sample, this clonotype was seen a few times. The chain employs TRBV13 and TRBJ2-7; perhaps D is TRBD1 or TRBD2 (5 bases each). This CDR3 region has 16 residues. Trimming took off 5 bases at V and 0 bases at J, with 17 bases between the two ends. CDR1 is PRHDT, CDR2 FYEKMQ, per germline (reference sequence). The CDR3 region has the DNA TGTGCCAGCAGCACGGGACCGACGACCTCCTCCTACGAGCAGTACTTC. This codes for CASSTGPTTSSYEQYF.

This clonotype was recorded many times. The chain joins TRBV25-1 to TRBJ2-5; D gene ambiguous. The CDR3 runs to 14 residues. V was pared by 5 bases and J by 2 bases, with 12 bases between. CDR1 and CDR2 from the germline V gene are MGHDK and SYGVNS. CDR3 nucleotide sequence: TGTGCCAGCAGTTTTTTGGCGGAACAAGAGACCCAGTACTTC. This gives the protein CASSFLAEQETQYF.